This T cell receptor beta chain was identified during a study of regulatory T cells in long-lasting Graves disease. iRepertoire HTBI primers and Arm-PCR of CDR3 regions built TCR beta libraries. Each CDR3 protein is one row after TCRdb ran MiXCR on the multiplex PCR reads. This repertoire shows 240,000 or so distinct CDR3 sequences, just over 20% found once; its top ten account for roughly 14%. Ten or more counts support this clonotype. This CDR3 has 15 residues. V was pared by 6 bases and J by 7 bases, with 16 bases between. This sample's time point: newly diagnosed GD, antithyroid drugs for less than 3 months. Extracted RNA from PBMCs served as the source of the TCR library.

The sample consisted of peripheral blood mononuclear cells (PBMCs), taken at new diagnosis, from a patient treated with antithyroid drugs. The rearrangement uses TRBV12-3 or TRBV12-4 and TRBJ1-6, with D tentatively TRBD1 (6 bases). The TCR originated in a female donor with Graves disease. CDR3 loop: CASRGIRTENSPLHF. The CDR3 nucleotides read TGTGCCAGCAGGGGGATTCGGACAGAGAATTCACCCCTCCACTTT.